A selection of T cell receptor beta chains follows, all from one sample in a study of shared clonotypes between healthy human individuals. Profiled with immunoSEQ multiplex PCR; TCRdb holds only in-frame clones, not every one. The top ten hold approximately 0.13% of the sample, which has 2 million to 2.5 million clones, approximately 96% seen once. The specimen sequenced was naive CD4+ T cells sorted from blood. Receptor source: a man aged 18 to 29 in good health. CDR3s include the opening cysteine and the closing phenylalanine or tryptophan. A D gene is named only where the DNA matches it firmly. Clone size appears in some rows only: once, few, many, or a class for an expanded clone.

d_call j_call clone_size v_call cdr3_nt cdr3_aa
- TRBJ2-7 once TRBV5-4 TGTGCCAGCAGCTTGGCGCTAGGCTCCTACGAGCAGTACTTC CASSLALGSYEQYF
- TRBJ2-1 - TRBV2 TGTGCCAGCAGTGAAAGGTCTAGCAGAAACAATGAGCAGTTCTTC CASSERSSRNNEQFF
- TRBJ2-3 - TRBV7-9 TGTGCCAGCAGCTTAATCGGCATCGGCACAGATACGCAGTATTTT CASSLIGIGTDTQYF
- TRBJ1-2 - TRBV2 TGTGCCAGCAGTGTCGGGGGCTATGGCTACACCTTC CASSVGGYGYTF
TRBD2 TRBJ2-7 - TRBV6-1 TGTGCCAGCAGGAGACTAGCGGGAGCTTACGAGCAGTACTTC CASRRLAGAYEQYF
- TRBJ2-1 - TRBV18 TGTGCCAGCTCACCCCCTTCGTTAATGGGCCATGAGCAGTTCTTC CASSPPSLMGHEQFF
- TRBJ2-2 - TRBV6-4 TGTGCCAGCAGTGATTGGTTAGCGGAGGGGACCGGGGAGCTGTTTTTT CASSDWLAEGTGELFF
- TRBJ2-1 - TRBV4-3 TGCGCCAGCAGCCAAGAAACGGGGAATGAGCAGTTCTTC CASSQETGNEQFF
TRBD2 TRBJ2-1 - TRBV9 TGTGCCAGCAGCGTAGGGACTAGCGGGGGGGAATACAATGAGCAGTTCTTC CASSVGTSGGEYNEQFF
TRBD1 TRBJ2-7 - TRBV6-5 TGTGCCAGCAGAAACAGGGGACACGGTTACGAGCAGTACTTC CASRNRGHGYEQYF
TRBD1 TRBJ2-7 - TRBV10-3 TGTGCCATCGGCGAGGGGGCGAGGTTCACGGACGAGCAGTACTTC CAIGEGARFTDEQYF
- TRBJ1-1 - TRBV5-1 TGCGCCAGCAGCTTTGATACGGCATCCCGGGGAACTGAAGCTTTCTTT CASSFDTASRGTEAFF
- TRBJ1-2 - TRBV6-6 TGTGCCAGCATTCTCGGGGGAAGGGGCTATGGCTACACCTTC CASILGGRGYGYTF
TRBD1 TRBJ2-7 once TRBV6-5 TGTGCCAGCAGATCCGGGACAGGGGCATCCTACGAGCAGTACTTC CASRSGTGASYEQYF
TRBD2 TRBJ2-7 - TRBV5-4 TGTGCCAGCAGCTCTGGACTAGCCTACGAGCAGTACTTC CASSSGLAYEQYF
TRBD1 TRBJ2-1 - TRBV18 TGTGCCAGCTCACCGGGACAGGGGAGTGAGAATGAGCAGTTCTTC CASSPGQGSENEQFF
TRBD1 TRBJ2-7 once TRBV19 TGTGCCAGTAGTCCTACGACAGGGGGCAGCTCCTACGAGCAGTACTTC CASSPTTGGSSYEQYF
- TRBJ2-2 - TRBV7-9 TGTGCCAGCAGCTTATCCAGGGCCGGGGAGCTGTTTTTT CASSLSRAGELFF
- TRBJ1-2 - TRBV5-4 TGTGCCAGCAGCCCGGACTCACAGGCAAACTATGGCTACACCTTC CASSPDSQANYGYTF
TRBD2 TRBJ2-3 - TRBV5-1 TGCGCCAGCAGCTTGGCACGGGGGGGAACAGATACGCAGTATTTT CASSLARGGTDTQYF
- TRBJ2-2 - TRBV7-2 TGTGCCAGCAGCTCCGGGAGCGCGAACACCGGGGAGCTGTTTTTT CASSSGSANTGELFF
- TRBJ1-2 - TRBV7-8 TGTGCCAGCAGCGGGGACCAGGGGAACTATGGCTACACCTTC CASSGDQGNYGYTF
- TRBJ2-1 - TRBV5-1 TGCGCCAGCAGCCCTCTACTAGTAAGCGGCAATGAGCAGTTCTTC CASSPLLVSGNEQFF
- TRBJ1-6 - TRBV25-1 TGTGCCAGCAGTGAATTGGAAGGGGGGATGGATTCACCCCTCCACTTT CASSELEGGMDSPLHF
TRBD2 TRBJ2-7 - TRBV7-2 TGTGCCAGCAGCTTAGGGCTAGCGGTCACCTACGAGCAGTACTTC CASSLGLAVTYEQYF
TRBD1 TRBJ2-7 - TRBV6-1 TGTGCCAGCAGTGAACACGGACAGGTCGGCCGCGAGCAGTACTTC CASSEHGQVGREQYF
- TRBJ1-5 - TRBV5-5 TGTGCCAGCAGCTTGACAGGGATCAATCAGCCCCAGCATTTT CASSLTGINQPQHF
- TRBJ2-3 - TRBV6-5 TGTGCCAGCAGTTCTGGGCAGGGTAGCACAGATACGCAGTATTTT CASSSGQGSTDTQYF
TRBD1 TRBJ1-4 - TRBV7-9 TGTGCCAGCAGGCGGAGGGAGACAGGGGGGGAAAAACTGTTTTTT CASRRRETGGEKLFF
TRBD1 TRBJ2-1 - TRBV29-1 TGCAGCGTTGAGCCGGGACAGGGTAGGGACAATGAGCAGTTCTTC CSVEPGQGRDNEQFF
- TRBJ1-5 once TRBV6-6 TGTGCCAGCAGCCAACAACTCAGCGATCAGCCCCAGCATTTT CASSQQLSDQPQHF
- TRBJ1-2 - TRBV14 TGTGCCAGCAGCCAAGTGCAGGGTGCCCTCTATGGCTACACCTTC CASSQVQGALYGYTF
- TRBJ2-3 - TRBV11-2 TGTGCCAGCAGCTTAGATGGGACTCCAGATACGCAGTATTTT CASSLDGTPDTQYF
- TRBJ2-7 - TRBV18 TGTGCCAGCTCACCGGGGGTCGAGACCTACGAGCAGTACTTC CASSPGVETYEQYF
TRBD2 TRBJ2-7 - TRBV18 TGTGCCAGCTCGGGCCCGGGACTAGAGCCCCACGAGCAGTACTTC CASSGPGLEPHEQYF
TRBD1 TRBJ1-6 - TRBV28 TGTGCCAGCAGTTTAGTTTCTGTAGGGGGCTCACCCCTCCACTTT CASSLVSVGGSPLHF
TRBD1 TRBJ2-1 - TRBV28 TGTGCCAGCACGGACAGGTACAATGAGCAGTTCTTC CASTDRYNEQFF
- TRBJ1-1 - TRBV6-6 TGTGCCAGCAGTTACCTGGGGGGCGGCACTGAAGCTTTCTTT CASSYLGGGTEAFF
- TRBJ1-5 - TRBV19 TGTGCCAGTAGTATAGCCCGCCGTGGCAATCAGCCCCAGCATTTT CASSIARRGNQPQHF
- TRBJ2-7 - TRBV7-6 TGTGCCAGCAGCCTTAGCGGATTACCCTCCTACGAGCAGTACTTC CASSLSGLPSYEQYF
- TRBJ1-2 - TRBV10-3 TGTGCCATCAGTGAGTCAGCAGGGGTGGACTATGGCTACACCTTC CAISESAGVDYGYTF
TRBD2 TRBJ2-1 - TRBV5-1 TGCGCCAGCAGCTTTAGCGGGAGGGACCGCGATGAGCAGTTCTTC CASSFSGRDRDEQFF
- TRBJ2-5 once TRBV18 TGTGCCAGCTCACCCCAGTACCAAGAGACCCAGTACTTC CASSPQYQETQYF
- TRBJ1-1 - TRBV29-1 TGCAGCGTTGAAACCACTAGTAACTCCCCTTTCTTT CSVETTSNSPFF
- TRBJ2-1 - TRBV7-9 TGTGCCAGCAGCTTAGTAAAAAGCTCCTACAATGAGCAGTTCTTC CASSLVKSSYNEQFF
- TRBJ1-3 once TRBV4-3 TGCGCCAGCAGCCAAGACGTCAGCTTCTCTGGAAACACCATATATTTT CASSQDVSFSGNTIYF
- TRBJ1-4 - TRBV19 TGTGCCAGTAGTATGGCAGGACGGAATGAAAAACTGTTTTTT CASSMAGRNEKLFF
- TRBJ1-1 - TRBV5-1 TGCGCCAGCAGCTTGCGGGCAGGGGATATTGAAGCTTTCTTT CASSLRAGDIEAFF
TRBD1 TRBJ1-6 - TRBV30 TGTGCCTGGTCCACCTCAGGGGGACGAGATTCACCCCTCCACTTT CAWSTSGGRDSPLHF
- TRBJ1-6 once TRBV5-1 TGCGCCAGCAGTCGACAACAGTATAATTCACCCCTCCACTTT CASSRQQYNSPLHF
- TRBJ2-7 - TRBV6-6 TGTGCCAGCAGAGGGCAGGGGAGGACCCTCTACGAGCAGTACTTC CASRGQGRTLYEQYF
TRBD1 TRBJ1-6 - TRBV27 TGTGCCAGCAGTTTGGGGACAGGGTTGGACAATTCACCCCTCCACTTT CASSLGTGLDNSPLHF
- TRBJ1-5 few TRBV7-2 TGTGCCAGCAGCCCAACCCCCTTGGAGCCCCAGCATTTT CASSPTPLEPQHF
- TRBJ2-3 - TRBV9 TGTGCCAGCAGCGGTGGACGAAGAGGCACAGATACGCAGTATTTT CASSGGRRGTDTQYF
- TRBJ2-7 - TRBV18 TGTGCCAGCTCGGGATTAGGGTCCGGCGAGCAGTACTTC CASSGLGSGEQYF
- TRBJ1-2 - TRBV15 TGTGCCACCAGCAGCTCGGACAGCCTTTCTGGCTACACCTTC CATSSSDSLSGYTF
TRBD2 TRBJ2-1 - TRBV30 TGTGCCTGGAGTGTACTGGCAGCGGGAGGGCTTGGTCGGCAGTTCTTC CAWSVLAAGGLGRQFF
- TRBJ1-2 - TRBV7-9 TGTGCCAGCAGCTTTAAGGCAGAGGTGAAGTATGGCTACACCTTC CASSFKAEVKYGYTF